This T cell receptor beta chain was captured by sequencing in a study of T cells in tuberculosis. Study outcomes and limitations: GEM motif frequencies gave around 70% accuracy; the GMM repertoire gave roughly 86%.

Measured with immunoSEQ multiplex PCR; TCRdb has only the in-frame clones, and not every one. The repertoire consists of tens of thousands of clones, with about 95% occurring once and the leading ten covering 6% to 8%. Worth noting for this clone: Its cognate antigen is unknown.

V was pared by 1 base and J by 0 bases, with 6 bases of the junction left unmatched. The CDR3 sequence is 17 residues long. Germline CDR1 SSHAT, CDR2 FNYEAQ (reference sequence). This chain connects TRBV7-7 to TRBJ1-5; 7 bases match TRBD1. Sequenced material: PBMCs. The clonotype was recovered from a donor aged 10-29 years with latent tuberculosis or without tuberculosis infection. The CDR3 DNA sequence: TGTGCCAGCAGCTTAGGGACAGGAGTTACTAGCAATCAGCCCCAGCATTTT. It is translated as CASSLGTGVTSNQPQHF.